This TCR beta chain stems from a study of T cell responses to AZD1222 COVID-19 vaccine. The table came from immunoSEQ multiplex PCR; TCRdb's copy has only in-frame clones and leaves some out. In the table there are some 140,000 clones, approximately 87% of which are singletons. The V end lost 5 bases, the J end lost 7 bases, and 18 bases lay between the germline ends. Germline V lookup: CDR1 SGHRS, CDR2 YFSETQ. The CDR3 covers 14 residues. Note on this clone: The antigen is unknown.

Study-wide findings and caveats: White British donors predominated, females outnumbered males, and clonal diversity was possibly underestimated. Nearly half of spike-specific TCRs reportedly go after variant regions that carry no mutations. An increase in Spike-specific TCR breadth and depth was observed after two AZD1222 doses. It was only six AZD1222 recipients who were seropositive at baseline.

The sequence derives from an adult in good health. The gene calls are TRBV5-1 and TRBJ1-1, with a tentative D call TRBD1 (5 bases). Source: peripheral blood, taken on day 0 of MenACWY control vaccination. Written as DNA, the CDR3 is TGCGCCAGCAGTACCTCATGGGGGAGCGATGAAGCTTTCTTT. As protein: CASSTSWGSDEAFF.